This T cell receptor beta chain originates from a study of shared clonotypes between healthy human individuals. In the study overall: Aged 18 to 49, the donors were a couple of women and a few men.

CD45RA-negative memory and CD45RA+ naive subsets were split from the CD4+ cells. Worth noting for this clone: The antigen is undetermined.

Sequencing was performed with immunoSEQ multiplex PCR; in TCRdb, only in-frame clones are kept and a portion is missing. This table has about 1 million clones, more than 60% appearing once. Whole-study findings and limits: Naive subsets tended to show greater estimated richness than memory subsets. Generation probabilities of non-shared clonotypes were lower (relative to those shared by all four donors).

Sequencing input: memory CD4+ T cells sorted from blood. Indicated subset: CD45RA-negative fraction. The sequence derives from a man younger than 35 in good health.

The CDR3: CASTQSGSSGNTIYF. CDR3 DNA: TGTGCCAGCACCCAGTCCGGCTCCTCCGGAAACACCATATATTTT. V and J are TRBV5-6 and TRBJ1-3; no clear D. This CDR3 region has 15 residues. Trimming removed 6 bases from V and 4 bases from J, with 17 bases in between. Germline CDR1 SGHDT, CDR2 YYEEEE.